These 23 T cell receptor beta chains came from one sample sequenced in a study of cytomegalovirus exposure and HLA in healthy donors (dated by TCRdb to 2017 to 2019). Libraries were made using the immunoSEQ multiplex PCR assay. The multiplex PCR relied on a mix of 60 forward primers for TCR Vbeta segments and 13 reverse primers for TCR Jbeta segments. TCRdb holds this immuneACCESS table with in-frame rearrangements only. Some clones are missing; in checked studies, unresolved V genes explain under half, and the rest has no known cause. The sample table shows approximately 210,000 clones, and roughly 85% are seen once. Around 1.9% of the sample rests with the top ten. Material: PBMCs. These receptors were obtained from a male donor in good health and CMV-seronegative.

This clone was seen a few times. CDR3 DNA sequence: TGTGCCACCAGCAGACCCCTGGGCGGCTACACCTTC. This codes for CATSRPLGGYTF. The J gene is TRBJ1-2, the V gene TRBV15; D not certain. Germline CDR1 is LNHNV and CDR2 is YYDKDF (reference sequence). The CDR3 has 12 amino acids. Trimming cost V 2 bases and J 8 bases, with 9 bases left between them.

The V gene is TRBV27, the J gene TRBJ1-4; no definite D call. The germline V gene has CDR1 MNHEY and CDR2 SMNVEV (reference sequence). V shed 5 bases and J shed 11 bases, with 12 bases lying between them. The CDR3 totals 12 residues. The CDR3 is CASSPPAGKLFF. DNA for the CDR3: TGTGCCAGCAGTCCCCCGGCCGGGAAACTGTTTTTT. The entire variable domain, with the rest obtained from reference TRBV27 and TRBJ1-4, is as follows: EAQVTQNPRYLITVTGKKLTVTCSQNMNHEYMSWYRQDPGLGLRQIYYSMNVEVTDKGDVPEGYKVSRKEKRNFPLILESPSPNQTSLYFCASSPPAGKLFFGSGTQLSVL.

The V and J genes are TRBV19 and TRBJ1-1; TRBD1 agrees at 9 bases. Germline V gene lookup returns CDR1 LNHDA and CDR2 SQIVND (reference sequence). The length of the CDR3 is 15 residues. The junction had 7 bases not matched to a gene; V was cut back by 5 bases and J by 3 bases. For the CDR3, the DNA is TGTGCCAGTAGTCCCCGGACAGGGGCGGACACTGAAGCTTTCTTT. Translating it yields CASSPRTGADTEAFF.

The genes are TRBV29-1 and TRBJ2-7; weak D call: TRBD2 (6 bases). V was cut by 4 bases and J by 4 bases, with 8 bases left in between. From germline, CDR1 is SQVTM and CDR2 ANQGSEA. This CDR3 has 11 residues. The CDR3: CSVVLAYEQYF. CDR3 nucleotide sequence: TGCAGCGTTGTCCTAGCGTACGAGCAGTACTTC.

This clone was seen a single time. The V and J genes are TRBV6-5 and TRBJ1-6, with TRBD1 as a possible D gene (5 bases). This CDR3 contains 13 residues. CDR1 is MNHEY and CDR2 is SVGAGI in the germline V gene. With 2 bases removed from V and 11 bases from J, the gap between germline ends came to 10 bases. As DNA, the CDR3 is TGTGCCAGCAGTTACCGGGACTTGCCACCCCTCCACTTT. It codes for CASSYRDLPPLHF.

The gene calls are TRBV5-4 and TRBJ1-3; D may be TRBD1 (6 bases). V was cut by 4 bases and J by 0 bases, with 14 bases left in between. The CDR3 has 16 amino acids. From germline, CDR1 is SGHNT and CDR2 YYREEE (reference sequence). This CDR3 reads CASSREGVLSGNTIYF. CDR3 nucleotide sequence: TGTGCCAGCAGCCGGGAGGGGGTGCTCTCTGGAAACACCATATATTTT.

The chain couples TRBV5-1 to TRBJ2-5; no clear D. The germline V and J ends were trimmed by 2 bases and 3 bases, with 8 bases remaining between them. This CDR3 spans 13 amino acids. In germline, CDR1 is SGHRS, CDR2 YFSETQ. DNA of the CDR3: TGCGCCAGCAGCTTCGACACGGAAGAGACCCAGTACTTC. It encodes CASSFDTEETQYF.

The chain uses TRBV27 and TRBJ2-5; 10 nucleotides line up with TRBD1. The DNA end is more similar to TRBJ2-7, so the J call may be wrong. In germline, CDR1 is MNHEY, CDR2 SMNVEV (reference sequence). CDR3 size: 15 residues. The CDR3 bases are TGTGCCAGCAGTTCGGGGACAGGGGAGGAGTACGAGCAGTACTTC. Translating it yields CASSSGTGEEYEQYF.

The V gene is TRBV7-9, the J gene TRBJ2-5; 8 bases are a match to TRBD2. The CDR3 runs to 13 residues. V gave up 5 bases and J gave up 5 bases; unmatched junction bases: 4. Germline assignment: CDR1 SEHNR and CDR2 FQNEAQ (reference sequence). DNA for the CDR3: TGTGCCAGCAGCAGCGGGACTAGGGAGACCCAGTACTTC. As protein: CASSSGTRETQYF.

The chain is built from TRBV5-1 and TRBJ2-1; 7 nucleotides match TRBD2. Germline trimming cut 4 bases from V and 0 bases from J; bases unmatched to any gene: 7. CDR1 and CDR2 from the germline V gene are SGHRS and YFSETQ. The CDR3 is 16 residues long. Here the CDR3 reads CASSPSSGSSYNEQFF. The DNA for the CDR3 is TGCGCCAGCAGCCCATCTAGCGGAAGCTCCTACAATGAGCAGTTCTTC.

This clone was picked up a small number of times. The rearrangement joins TRBV5-1 to TRBJ1-1; TRBD1 aligns across 9 bases. The CDR3 extends over 14 amino acids. Germline V CDR1 and CDR2: SGHRS, YFSETQ. Trimming removed 3 bases from V and 4 bases from J; junction bases left unmatched: 4. The DNA for the CDR3 is TGCGCCAGCAGCTCTGACAGGGGGGGCACTGAAGCTTTCTTT. It codes for CASSSDRGGTEAFF. Combining the CDR3 with reference TRBV5-1 and TRBJ1-1 gives the whole variable domain KAGVTQTPRYLIKTRGQQVTLSCSPISGHRSVSWYQQTPGQGLQFLFEYFSETQRNKGNFPGRFSGRQFSNSRSEMNVSTLELGDSALYLCASSSDRGGTEAFFGQGTRLTVV.

This chain uses TRBV7-2 with TRBJ2-5; 7 nucleotides agree with TRBD1. Germline V gene lookup returns CDR1 SGHTA and CDR2 FQGNSA. The CDR3 has 15 amino acids. J was trimmed by 5 bases and V by 6 bases; bases with no gene match: 12. CDR3 amino acids: CASSSDRRTLETQYF. DNA for the CDR3: TGTGCCAGCAGTTCGGACAGGCGTACGTTGGAGACCCAGTACTTC.

Only one count was recorded for this clone. The chain is built from TRBV28 and TRBJ1-5; D remains ambiguous. Between the trimmed V and J ends, which lost 4 bases and 0 bases, there was a span of 10 bases. The germline V gene has CDR1 MDHEN and CDR2 SYDVKM. The CDR3 is 15 amino acids. CDR3 nucleotide sequence: TGTGCCAGCAGTTATAGACTTATTAGCAATCAGCCCCAGCATTTT. Translating it yields CASSYRLISNQPQHF.

This clone has only one observation. The rearrangement uses TRBV7-2 and TRBJ2-3; 11 nucleotides agree with TRBD2. Losses at the gene ends were 4 bases for V and 0 bases for J; bases not matched to a gene: 3. The CDR3 totals 16 residues. Germline assignment: CDR1 SGHTA and CDR2 FQGNSA. The CDR3 spells CASSSSGRPSTDTQYF. The CDR3 region has the DNA TGTGCCAGCAGCTCTAGCGGGAGGCCTAGCACAGATACGCAGTATTTT.

DNA for the CDR3: TGTGCTAGTGGTTTAGGGGCCGGGGAGCTGTTTTTT. It encodes CASGLGAGELFF. This chain links TRBV12-5 with TRBJ2-2; a possible D gene is TRBD1 (5 bases). Germline V gene sequence: CDR1 LGHNT, CDR2 FRNRAP. Trimming removed 3 bases at V and 6 bases at J, with 5 bases between. The CDR3 loop spans 12 amino acids.

CDR3 sequence (DNA): TGTGCCCCCAGGGGCCCAGGGGGGGAGCTGTTTTTT. Its translation: CAPRGPGGELFF. V is TRBV7-2 and J is TRBJ2-2; maybe TRBD1 (6 bases). The V end was cut by 11 bases, the J end by 8 bases, with 15 bases between. The CDR3 length is 12 residues. The V gene's germline CDR1 is SGHTA and CDR2 FQGNSA.

The V gene is TRBV15, the J gene TRBJ1-2, with 8 bases aligning to TRBD1. The CDR3 sequence is 16 residues long. Germline CDR1 is LNHNV and CDR2 is YYDKDF (reference sequence). The junction had 11 bases not matched to a gene; V was cut back by 4 bases and J by 4 bases. Here the CDR3 reads CATSTADHRGAYGYTF. The CDR3 region has the DNA TGTGCCACCAGCACCGCAGACCACAGGGGGGCCTATGGCTACACCTTC.

This clone was observed a single time. The chain links TRBV6-6 to TRBJ2-5, with 8 nucleotides matching TRBD2. The end of the DNA fits TRBJ2-7 better, so the J call may be wrong. Germline-derived CDR1 and CDR2 are MNHNY and SVGAGI (reference sequence). The CDR3 loop spans 15 amino acids. The CDR3 protein is CASSSLAGGTYEQYF. CDR3 nucleotide sequence: TGTGCCAGCAGTTCCCTAGCGGGCGGAACCTACGAGCAGTACTTC.

This clone came up once. V is TRBV5-4 and J is TRBJ2-5; 9 bases are a match to TRBD1. From germline, CDR1 is SGHNT and CDR2 YYREEE (reference sequence). The CDR3 is 15 amino acids. The junction had 5 bases not matched to a gene; V was cut back by 0 bases and J by 5 bases. The CDR3 protein is CASSLGQGGMETQYF. In DNA, the CDR3 is TGTGCCAGCAGCTTGGGACAGGGGGGAATGGAGACCCAGTACTTC.

The chain recombines TRBV28 with TRBJ2-5; D not certain. Germline V gene lookup returns CDR1 MDHEN and CDR2 SYDVKM. The CDR3 runs to 11 residues. Deletions cut 2 bases from V and 11 bases from J, with 9 bases between. CDR3 loop: CASSLVEEQYF. The DNA for the CDR3 is TGTGCCAGCAGTTTAGTTGAGGAGCAGTACTTC.

The chain employs TRBV10-3 and TRBJ2-3, with TRBD2 matching over 8 bases. With V trimmed by 3 bases and J by 1 base, 3 bases remained unmatched. This CDR3 has 15 residues. Germline loops: CDR1 ENHRY, CDR2 SYGVKD. The CDR3 reads CAISDRGGGTDTQYF. CDR3 nucleotides: TGTGCCATCAGTGATCGGGGGGGCGGCACAGATACGCAGTATTTT.

The rearrangement links TRBV5-1 to TRBJ1-1; TRBD1 is a possible D gene (5 bases). Trimming shortened V by 7 bases and J by 4 bases, and 11 bases separated the two germline ends. The CDR3 spans 12 residues. Looked up from germline, CDR1 is SGHRS and CDR2 is YFSETQ. The CDR3 DNA reads TGCGCCAGCGGGGGGGGAGGCACTGAAGCTTTCTTT. This translates into CASGGGGTEAFF.

The CDR3 nucleotides read TGTGCCAGCGGATCTCCAGGGTCCGGGGAGCTGTTTTTT. Translation gives CASGSPGSGELFF. V is TRBV2 and J is TRBJ2-2; tentative D call: TRBD1 (5 bases). V lost 8 bases, J lost 6 bases, and 13 bases lay in between. Germline values: CDR1 SNHLY, CDR2 FYNNEI. This CDR3 has 13 amino acids.